This T cell receptor (beta chain) was captured in a study of blood T cells in healthy people across ages. Alongside a J-beta primer mix, a sample-barcoded 5' primer served in a second PCR lasting roughly 6 to 12 cycles. The template-switch adaptor, which had 12 random nucleotides, put a tag on each cDNA molecule. TCRdb reprocessed the 5' RACE reads with MiXCR, giving one entry per CDR3 protein. The table records 1.8 million or so distinct CDR3 sequences, 30% to 40% of them present only once. This clonotype was observed a handful of times. The antigen is not known. The CDR3 extends over 14 amino acids. Germline CDR1 and CDR2: LGHNA and YNFKEQ. V dropped 0 bases and J dropped 4 bases, with 10 bases sitting between them. Study-wide findings and caveats: CMV status of donors was not determined, possibly confounding expanded clonotype changes.

V and J are TRBV4-2 and TRBJ2-7; D is uncertain. Sequenced input: blood. The sequence came from a human donor in good health. As DNA, the CDR3 is TGTGCCAGCAGCCAAGATCCGGCGGTTTACGAGCAGTACTTC. Its protein is CASSQDPAVYEQYF.